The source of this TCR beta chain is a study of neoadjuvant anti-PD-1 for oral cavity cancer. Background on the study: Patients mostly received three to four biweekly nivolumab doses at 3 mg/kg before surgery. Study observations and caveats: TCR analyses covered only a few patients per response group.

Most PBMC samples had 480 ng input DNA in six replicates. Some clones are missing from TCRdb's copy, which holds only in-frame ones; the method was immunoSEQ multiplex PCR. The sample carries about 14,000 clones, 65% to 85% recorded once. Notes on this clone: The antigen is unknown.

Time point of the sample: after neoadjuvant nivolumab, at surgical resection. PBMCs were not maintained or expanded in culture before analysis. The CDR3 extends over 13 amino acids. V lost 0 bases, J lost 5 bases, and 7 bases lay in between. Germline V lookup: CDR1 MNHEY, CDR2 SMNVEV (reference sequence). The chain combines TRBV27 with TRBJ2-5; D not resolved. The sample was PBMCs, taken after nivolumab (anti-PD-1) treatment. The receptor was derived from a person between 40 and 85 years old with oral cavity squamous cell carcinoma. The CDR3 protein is CASSLSAWETQYF. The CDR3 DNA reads TGTGCCAGCAGTTTATCAGCCTGGGAGACCCAGTACTTC.